Included here is one T cell receptor beta chain sequence, with context. The CDR3 has 14 amino acids. Germline lookup yields CDR1 SGHTA and CDR2 FQGNSA. The data derive from a study of blood T cells in healthy people across ages. A second about 7 to 11 cycle PCR used barcoded and J-beta primers. TCRdb used MiXCR to reprocess the 5' RACE reads, holding one entry per CDR3 protein. The profile covers around 1,000,000 distinct CDR3 sequences, with 20% to 25% appearing a single time and 0.65% to 0.75% taken by the ten largest. The data also belong to a second study, concerning T cells of mothers and their children. As that report states: Donation involved a few healthy Caucasian mothers and the six children that they had. Over 8.5 million TCR beta CDR3 reads were obtained from each mother, and about 3 million from each child. Versus unrelated pairs, overlap was slightly higher in related mother-child pairs, without reaching significance.

The TCR originated in a girl aged 2 to 10 in good health. Input material: blood. The chain couples TRBV7-2 to TRBJ2-5, with 8 bases aligning to TRBD2. The end of the DNA aligns better with TRBJ2-1, so the J call may be wrong. CDR3 protein: CASTEPGLVNEQFF. The CDR3 nucleotides read TGTGCCAGCACCGAACCGGGACTAGTTAATGAGCAGTTCTTC.